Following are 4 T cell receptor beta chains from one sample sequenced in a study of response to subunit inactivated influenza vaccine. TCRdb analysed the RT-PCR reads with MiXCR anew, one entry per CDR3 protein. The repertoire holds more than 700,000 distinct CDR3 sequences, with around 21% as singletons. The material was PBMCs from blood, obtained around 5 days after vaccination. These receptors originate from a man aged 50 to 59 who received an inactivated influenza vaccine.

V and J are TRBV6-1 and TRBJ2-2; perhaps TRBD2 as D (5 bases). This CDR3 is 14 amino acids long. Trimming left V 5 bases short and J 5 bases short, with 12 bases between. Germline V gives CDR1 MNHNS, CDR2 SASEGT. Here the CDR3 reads CASSTPGVTGELFF. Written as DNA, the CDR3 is TGTGCCAGCAGTACCCCCGGGGTAACCGGGGAGCTGTTTTTT.

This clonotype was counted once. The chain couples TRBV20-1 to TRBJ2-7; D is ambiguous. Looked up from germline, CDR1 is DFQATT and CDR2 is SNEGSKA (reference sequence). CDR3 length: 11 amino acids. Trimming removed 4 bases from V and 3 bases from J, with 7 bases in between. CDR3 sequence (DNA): TGCAGTGCTACTAGTGACTACGAGCAGTACTTC. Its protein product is CSATSDYEQYF.

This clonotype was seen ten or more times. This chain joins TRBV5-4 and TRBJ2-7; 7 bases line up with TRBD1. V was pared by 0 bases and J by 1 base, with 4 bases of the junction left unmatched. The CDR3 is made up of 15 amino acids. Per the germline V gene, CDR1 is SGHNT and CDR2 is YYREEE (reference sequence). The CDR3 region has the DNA TGTGCCAGCAGCTTGGGCGACAGGGAATCCTACGAGCAGTACTTC. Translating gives CASSLGDRESYEQYF. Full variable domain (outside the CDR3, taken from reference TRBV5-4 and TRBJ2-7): ETGVTQSPTHLIKTRGQQVTLRCSSQSGHNTVSWYQQALGQGPQFIFQYYREEENGRGNFPPRFSGLQFPNYSSELNVNALELDDSALYLCASSLGDRESYEQYFGPGTRLTVT.

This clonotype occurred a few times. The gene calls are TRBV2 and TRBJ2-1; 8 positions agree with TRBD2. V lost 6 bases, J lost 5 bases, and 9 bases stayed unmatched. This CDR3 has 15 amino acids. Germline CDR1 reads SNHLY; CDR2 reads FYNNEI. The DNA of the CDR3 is TGTGCCAGCAGCAAACTAGCGGCCCTGAACAATGAGCAGTTCTTC. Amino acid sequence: CASSKLAALNNEQFF.